What follows is one T cell receptor beta chain and its context. It has no known antigen specificity. No base quality information exists; no much larger clone differs at one position. The immunoSEQ Assay, a bias-controlled multiplex PCR, was used to amplify TCRbeta CDR3 regions from genomic DNA. Regarding the original processing steps: Within the assay, amplification of reference gene primers was used to estimate how many nucleated cells each sample contained. To quantify the absolute abundance of each unique TCRbeta CDR3 rearrangement, sequence reads were collapsed and filtered. For each sample, productive Simpson clonality was calculated as the square root of Simpson's diversity index across productive rearrangements. TCRdb carries this immuneACCESS record with in-frame sequences only. Its versions omit some clonotypes, under half of them owing to an unresolved V gene in the studies checked, with the rest unexplained. V and J calls and clone size are copied from that table; D and trimming were computed from the DNA. The sample table holds under 350,000 clones, of which around nine tenths were seen once. The leading ten clones occupy approximately 4.3% of the sample.

From its cysteine to its phenylalanine, the CDR3 spans 13 amino acids. Only the CDR3 region is kept as DNA, spanning 39 bases read in frame from base 1. CDR1 and CDR2, per the germline V gene, are MGHRA and YSYEKL. V loses 0 bases, J loses 1 base, and the germline ends lie 4 bases apart. The sample is drawn from a study of blood T cell repertoires in COVID-19 (dated by TCRdb to the early 2020s). Looking at the study overall: Samples from collaborators originated in the United States, Italy and Spain and spanned both the acute and convalescent phases of COVID-19. Samples came from the ongoing ImmuneRACE study (first 160 participants) plus 1,254 subjects from 6 global collaborators. A de-identified subject ID, COVID-19 status, age in years and sex were almost always included in the sample metadata. The repertoires were released in a freely available public database intended as a resource for research on the immune response to SARS-CoV-2. The dataset comprised deeply sampled blood TCRbeta repertoires from subjects exposed to, actively infected with, or recovered from COVID-19. The material from the prospective study consisted of cDNA or gDNA derived from T cells, B-cell-depleted T cells, or PBMCs. Where available, HLA class I and class II types were obtained from metadata supplied by the sample provider rather than from assay-based typing.

Collaborating institutions collected whole blood in K2EDTA tubes following their own protocols. Collaborator samples were shipped for TCRbeta analysis as frozen whole blood, isolated PBMCs, or DNA extracted from either sample type. General study outcomes and caveats: How much clinical and demographic metadata was included differed by source and by participant, and the metadata was provided uncurated.

The sample comprised peripheral blood. This sequence originates from a man aged 35 to 55 with acute or convalescent COVID-19. This chain joins TRBV4-1 to TRBJ2-7; the D gene identity is not certain. CDR3 sequence: CASSQDRSYEQYF. The sequence in DNA is TGCGCCAGCAGCCAAGACAGGTCCTACGAGCAGTACTTC.